Listed below are T cell receptor beta chains from one sample, sequenced in a study of sequential checkpoint blockade in melanoma. Here immunoSEQ multiplex PCR was the method, and the copy in TCRdb shows in-frame clones only, minus some. The table has roughly 28,000 clones, roughly 80% seen once. Sequenced material: CD8+ T cells sorted from blood (inferred from file names), taken from a patient given nivolumab and ipilimumab in sequence. These receptors originate from a human donor with melanoma. Each CDR3 is given with its conserved first and last residue. Fields, in order: J gene, V gene, D gene, CDR3 protein, CDR3 DNA. D genes are given only for firm matches.

j_call: TRBJ2-5
v_call: TRBV4-1
d_call: TRBD2
cdr3_aa: CASSQDHPSGGPETQYF
cdr3_nt: TGCGCCAGCAGCCAAGATCATCCTAGCGGGGGGCCGGAGACCCAGTACTTC

j_call: TRBJ1-1
v_call: TRBV11-3
d_call: .
cdr3_aa: CASSLRGLNTEAFF
cdr3_nt: TGTGCCAGCAGCTTGCGGGGCTTAAACACTGAAGCTTTCTTT

j_call: TRBJ2-3
v_call: TRBV9
d_call: .
cdr3_aa: CASSVGGVLSTQYF
cdr3_nt: TGTGCCAGCAGCGTAGGGGGAGTCTTATCTACGCAGTATTTT

j_call: TRBJ1-5
v_call: TRBV6-5
d_call: .
cdr3_aa: CASSPDSPDQPQHF
cdr3_nt: TGTGCCAGCAGCCCCGACAGTCCTGATCAGCCCCAGCATTTT

j_call: TRBJ1-1
v_call: TRBV15
d_call: TRBD1
cdr3_aa: CATSRNRGETEAFF
cdr3_nt: TGTGCCACCAGCAGGAACAGGGGGGAGACTGAAGCTTTCTTT

j_call: TRBJ2-1
v_call: TRBV27
d_call: .
cdr3_aa: CASSLPYHEQFF
cdr3_nt: TGTGCCAGCAGTTTGCCCTACCATGAGCAGTTCTTC

j_call: TRBJ2-1
v_call: TRBV27
d_call: TRBD2
cdr3_aa: CASSLSIGLAKNEQFF
cdr3_nt: TGTGCCAGCAGTTTATCGATCGGACTAGCGAAGAATGAGCAGTTCTTC

j_call: TRBJ2-6
v_call: TRBV2
d_call: TRBD2
cdr3_aa: CASSRGGLVSGANVLTF
cdr3_nt: TGTGCCAGCAGTCGCGGGGGGCTTGTCTCTGGGGCCAACGTCCTGACTTTC

j_call: TRBJ1-1
v_call: TRBV19
d_call: .
cdr3_aa: CASTPGWTEAFF
cdr3_nt: TGTGCCAGTACTCCAGGGTGGACTGAAGCTTTCTTT

j_call: TRBJ1-4
v_call: TRBV4-3
d_call: TRBD1
cdr3_aa: CASSHDAGGNEKLFF
cdr3_nt: TGCGCCAGCAGCCACGATGCAGGGGGTAATGAAAAACTGTTTTTT

j_call: TRBJ1-2
v_call: TRBV6-5
d_call: TRBD1
cdr3_aa: CASSYMTGGGYTF
cdr3_nt: TGTGCCAGCAGTTACATGACAGGGGGTGGCTACACCTTC